These 30 T cell receptor beta chains were sequenced from one sample in a study of T cells in Graves' hyperthyroidism and ophthalmopathy. Amplified TCR beta CDR3 regions derived from RNA transcripts. HTBI primers were employed in a first-round RT-PCR of the TCR CDR3. Using its own MiXCR run on the multiplex PCR reads, TCRdb lists one record per CDR3 protein. The data contain about 480,000 distinct CDR3 sequences, under 15% of them seen just once; the ten biggest clones take up over 15%. The sequencing sample was made of blood. The receptors were sampled from a woman under 30 with Graves' hyperthyroidism.

In this sample, this clonotype turned up many times. The chain has TRBV20-1 and TRBJ2-1, with 13 bases aligning to TRBD2. Trimming at V came to 2 bases and at J to 8 bases, leaving 12 bases not matched to a gene. Germline assignment: CDR1 DFQATT and CDR2 SNEGSKA (reference sequence). The CDR3 runs to 17 residues. The CDR3 loop is CSARSWTSGSHADEQFF. As DNA, the CDR3 is TGCAGTGCTAGATCTTGGACTAGCGGGAGCCACGCGGATGAGCAGTTCTTC.

This clonotype was seen ten or more times. The genes are TRBV12-3 or TRBV12-4 and TRBJ1-2; D call uncertain. This CDR3 has 14 residues. Trimming left V 6 bases short and J 4 bases short, with 15 bases between. CDR3 residues: CASSPLESGYGYTF. The CDR3 nucleotides are TGTGCCAGCAGCCCCCTTGAGTCCGGCTATGGCTACACCTTC.

This clonotype was observed many times. This chain connects TRBV7-2 to TRBJ2-2, with 9 bases fitting TRBD2. This CDR3 comprises 17 residues. Germline lookup yields CDR1 SGHTA and CDR2 FQGNSA. Germline trimming cut 5 bases from V and 7 bases from J; bases unmatched to any gene: 14. DNA for the CDR3: TGTGCCAGCAGCACCCCCTTCGGGACTAGCTTCGGCGGGGAGCTGTTTTTT. Translated: CASSTPFGTSFGGELFF.

On this clonotype itself: This may be a read error, as it is one base from a much larger clone. The CDR3 DNA follows: TGTGCCAGCAGTGAAATTGCGGGGCGCGCGGAAAACATTCAGTACTTC. Translating gives CASSEIAGRAENIQYF. The V and J genes are TRBV6-1 and TRBJ2-4; a possible D gene is TRBD2 (6 bases). Between the trimmed V and J ends, which lost 2 bases and 5 bases, there was a span of 16 bases. The CDR3 runs 16 residues. Germline V gene lookup returns CDR1 MNHNS and CDR2 SASEGT.

The sample holds many counts of this clonotype. The V and J genes are TRBV27 and TRBJ2-2; D is possibly TRBD2 (6 bases). The CDR3 runs 17 residues. Germline V gene data show CDR1 as MNHEY and CDR2 as SMNVEV (reference sequence). Trimming stripped 1 base from V and 4 bases from J, with 16 bases between. The CDR3 sequence: CASSLFPGDFATGELFF. CDR3 in DNA: TGTGCCAGCAGTTTATTTCCGGGGGACTTCGCCACCGGGGAGCTGTTTTTT.

In this sample, this clonotype turned up many times. V and J are TRBV9 and TRBJ2-5; 8 nucleotides line up with TRBD2. Germline V CDR1 and CDR2: SGDLS, YYNGEE. The CDR3 length is 17 residues. V lost 3 bases, J lost 0 bases, and 10 bases stayed unmatched. The CDR3 region is CASSAPPSGGYQETQYF. DNA of the CDR3: TGTGCCAGCAGCGCCCCACCTTCGGGAGGGTACCAAGAGACCCAGTACTTC.

This clonotype was recorded many times. This chain joins TRBV6-1 and TRBJ2-1; D may correspond to TRBD1 or TRBD2 (5 bases each). This CDR3 contains 12 residues. V lost 6 bases to trimming and J lost 7 bases, with 10 bases between them. The germline gives CDR1 MNHNS, CDR2 SASEGT. The CDR3 here is CASSPGRNEQFF. The CDR3 DNA follows: TGTGCCAGCAGCCCGGGACGTAATGAGCAGTTCTTC.

Ten or more counts support this clonotype. V is TRBV25-1 and J is TRBJ2-2; no definite D call. The germline V gene has CDR1 MGHDK and CDR2 SYGVNS. CDR3 size: 12 residues. Trimming stripped 1 base from V and 7 bases from J, with 4 bases between. The CDR3 spells CASSESGGELFF. Here the CDR3 DNA reads TGTGCCAGCAGTGAATCGGGCGGGGAGCTGTTTTTT.

The genes are TRBV27 and TRBJ1-1; D is ambiguous. This CDR3 contains 13 residues. The germline V gene has CDR1 MNHEY and CDR2 SMNVEV (reference sequence). The ends were cut back, 4 bases at V and 4 bases at J, with 10 bases in the middle. The CDR3 reads CASSYVGVTEAFF. As DNA, the CDR3 is TGTGCCAGCAGTTACGTTGGGGTCACTGAAGCTTTCTTT.

This clonotype was counted ten times or more. The chain has TRBV20-1 and TRBJ1-2; a possible D gene is TRBD1 (6 bases). Looked up from germline, CDR1 is DFQATT and CDR2 is SNEGSKA (reference sequence). The V gene lost 4 bases and the J gene lost 3 bases, with 18 bases spanning the gap. This CDR3 region has 15 residues. The CDR3 bases are TGCAGTGCTAACCCCCTCCGGGACACCTACTATGGCTACACCTTC. Protein: CSANPLRDTYYGYTF.

This clonotype was picked up many times. The rearrangement links TRBV20-1 to TRBJ2-1, with 9 nucleotides matching TRBD2. From germline, CDR1 is DFQATT and CDR2 SNEGSKA (reference sequence). J lost 9 bases, V lost 2 bases, and 2 bases had no gene match. The CDR3 length is 12 residues. The CDR3 spells CSARSSGVEQFF. In DNA, the CDR3 is TGCAGTGCTAGATCTAGCGGGGTTGAGCAGTTCTTC.

This clonotype was counted ten times or more. The rearrangement links TRBV27 to TRBJ1-1, with 9 bases matching TRBD1. J lost 6 bases, V lost 2 bases, and 4 bases had no gene match. Germline V lookup: CDR1 MNHEY, CDR2 SMNVEV (reference sequence). The CDR3 extends over 14 amino acids. CDR3: CASSLGQGFSEAFF. CDR3 nucleotides: TGTGCCAGCAGTTTAGGACAGGGGTTCTCTGAAGCTTTCTTT.

This chain connects TRBV6-5 to TRBJ2-1, with D unclear. Germline lookup yields CDR1 MNHEY and CDR2 SVGAGI. Trimming took 2 bases from V and 3 from J, leaving 5 bases between them. The CDR3 spans 13 residues. CDR3 sequence: CASSYDHYNEQFF. The DNA of the CDR3 is TGTGCCAGCAGTTACGACCACTACAATGAGCAGTTCTTC.

The chain uses TRBV5-1 and TRBJ2-7, with TRBD2 matching over 7 bases. The CDR3 spans 16 residues. Trimming removed 1 base from V and 3 bases from J; junction bases left unmatched: 10. CDR1 is SGHRS and CDR2 is YFSETQ in the germline V gene. The CDR3 protein is CASSLNPGTGGYEQYF. The CDR3 DNA reads as TGCGCCAGCAGCTTGAACCCCGGGACGGGAGGCTACGAGCAGTACTTC.

This clonotype was observed a few times. The chain is built from TRBV24-1 and TRBJ1-2; 11 nucleotides agree with TRBD1. The CDR3 consists of 16 residues. V lost 5 bases and J lost 5; bases outside the gene matches: 9. Germline V gene sequence: CDR1 KGHDR, CDR2 SFDVKD. CDR3 DNA sequence: TGTGCCACCAGTGCTTCCGGGACAGGGGGGAGTTATGGCTACACCTTC. Translation gives CATSASGTGGSYGYTF.

This clonotype was detected many times. The chain combines TRBV6-1 with TRBJ2-3, with a weak D call TRBD1 (6 bases). Trimming stripped 7 bases from V and 6 bases from J, with 17 bases between. CDR3 length: 14 residues. CDR1 MNHNS and CDR2 SASEGT come from the germline V gene. CDR3 DNA sequence: TGTGCCAGCATGGTCCGACCCAGGGGTGATACGCAGTATTTT. Translated: CASMVRPRGDTQYF.

This clonotype was recorded only once. The chain links TRBV10-3 to TRBJ2-7; D is uncertain. This CDR3 is 15 amino acids long. Germline V gives CDR1 ENHRY, CDR2 SYGVKD. With 4 bases removed from V and 2 bases from J, the gap between germline ends came to 15 bases. CDR3 coding DNA: TGTGCCATCAGTGCTATGGAAGGGAACCCCTACGAGCAGTACTTC. Translation: CAISAMEGNPYEQYF.

This clonotype has more than one count but fewer than ten. V gene TRBV11-2 combines with J gene TRBJ1-4; weak D call: TRBD1 (6 bases). The germline CDR1 and CDR2 sequences are SGHAT and FQNNGV. The CDR3 runs 14 residues. Trimming shortened V by 3 bases and J by 8 bases, and 13 bases separated the two germline ends. CDR3 amino acids: CASSFSGASEKLFF. The CDR3 DNA reads TGTGCCAGCAGCTTTTCGGGGGCCTCCGAAAAACTGTTTTTT.

For this clonotype: Just one base apart from a much larger clone, this may be a read error. This chain links TRBV5-6 with TRBJ2-7, with TRBD2 matching 9 bases. CDR3 size: 15 residues. The germline CDR1 and CDR2 sequences are SGHDT and YYEEEE. The CDR3 sequence: CASSFRASGMYEQCF. As DNA, the CDR3 is TGTGCCAGCAGCTTCAGGGCTAGCGGGATGTACGAGCAGTGCTTC.

The rearrangement uses TRBV20-1 and TRBJ1-1, with 8 positions matching TRBD1. Trimming cost V 2 bases and J 0 bases; bases outside gene matches: 2. This CDR3 is built from 14 residues. Germline loops: CDR1 DFQATT, CDR2 SNEGSKA (reference sequence). In DNA, the CDR3 is TGCAGTGCTAGACCAGGGGGCATGAACACTGAAGCTTTCTTT. It codes for CSARPGGMNTEAFF.

The chain joins TRBV29-1 to TRBJ1-2, with D possibly being TRBD1 (5 bases). V gave up 3 bases and J gave up 8 bases, with 13 bases separating them. The CDR3 length is 12 residues. Germline CDR1 SQVTM, CDR2 ANQGSEA. The CDR3 loop is CSVEGDSQGYTF. CDR3 DNA sequence: TGCAGCGTTGAGGGGGACTCCCAAGGCTACACCTTC.

This clonotype was observed at least ten times. The J gene is TRBJ2-3, the V gene TRBV5-1; no reliable D call. Trimming took 2 bases from V and 0 from J, leaving 13 bases between them. The CDR3 has 16 amino acids. CDR1 and CDR2 (germline): SGHRS, YFSETQ. The CDR3 protein is CASSFPATHSTDTQYF. In DNA form, the CDR3 reads TGCGCCAGCAGCTTCCCAGCAACACATAGCACAGATACGCAGTATTTT.

This clonotype was seen a handful of times. The chain carries TRBV3-1 and TRBJ2-6, with D possibly matching TRBD2 (5 bases). This CDR3 region has 16 residues. V shed 7 bases and J shed 0 bases, with 13 bases lying between them. Germline CDR1 is LGHDT and CDR2 is YNNKEL (reference sequence). CDR3: CASTTQGSSGANVLTF. The CDR3 region has the DNA TGTGCCAGCACAACTCAAGGGAGCTCTGGGGCCAACGTCCTGACTTTC.

This clonotype was seen only a few times. The V call is TRBV9, the J call TRBJ2-1; 7 bases align to TRBD1. V was pared by 3 bases and J by 7 bases, with 4 bases of the junction left unmatched. The CDR3 is 13 residues long. Germline CDR1 reads SGDLS; CDR2 reads YYNGEE. CDR3 bases: TGTGCCAGCAGCGGGGACAGACAAAATGAGCAGTTCTTC. It translates to CASSGDRQNEQFF.

The chain joins TRBV6-2 or TRBV6-3 to TRBJ1-5; possible D gene TRBD1, 6 bases. The length of the CDR3 is 15 residues. V lost 6 bases and J 2 bases, leaving 14 bases between the germline ends. CDR1 and CDR2 (germline): MNHEY, SVGEGT. This CDR3 reads CASRAGETGNQPQHF. CDR3 nucleotides: TGTGCCAGCAGAGCAGGGGAAACGGGCAATCAGCCCCAGCATTTT.

The chain employs TRBV7-3 and TRBJ2-1; 9 nucleotides align to TRBD2. The length of the CDR3 is 15 residues. J was trimmed by 4 bases and V by 5 bases; bases with no gene match: 6. Germline assignment: CDR1 SGHTA and CDR2 FQGTGA. The CDR3 protein is CASSPGTSKYNEQFF. The CDR3 DNA follows: TGTGCCAGCAGCCCCGGGACTAGCAAGTACAATGAGCAGTTCTTC. Full variable domain (remainder filled in from reference TRBV7-3 and TRBJ2-1): GAGVSQTPSNKVTEKGKYVELRCDPISGHTALYWYRQSLGQGPEFLIYFQGTGAADDSGLPNDRFFAVRPEGSVSTLKIQRTERGDSAVYLCASSPGTSKYNEQFFGPGTRLTVL.

This clonotype was recorded at least ten times. The chain is built from TRBV19 and TRBJ1-5; D call uncertain. V lost 0 bases to trimming and J lost 9 bases, with 24 bases between them. CDR3 length: 18 amino acids. Germline-derived CDR1 and CDR2 are LNHDA and SQIVND (reference sequence). The CDR3 protein is CASSIDHFLSKTNLPQHF. CDR3 DNA: TGTGCCAGTAGTATAGATCACTTCCTTTCCAAGACCAATTTGCCCCAGCATTTT.

This clonotype has more than one count but fewer than ten. A much larger clonotype is one base distant, so this may be a read error. V gene TRBV28 combines with J gene TRBJ1-1; D uncertain. The CDR3 is 14 amino acids. CDR1 MDHEN and CDR2 SYDVKM come from the germline V gene. The CDR3 reads CASRLDFPNTEALF. The CDR3, as DNA: TGTGCCAGCAGACTTGATTTCCCGAACACTGAAGCTCTCTTT.

The chain combines TRBV5-8 with TRBJ2-7, with TRBD1 matching over 10 bases. V was clipped by 3 bases and J by 6 bases; unmatched bases: 6. Germline loops: CDR1 SGHTS, CDR2 YDEGEE. The CDR3 consists of 14 residues. CDR3 sequence: CASSWDRGTGEQYF. Here the CDR3 DNA reads TGTGCCAGCAGCTGGGACAGGGGAACGGGCGAGCAGTACTTC.

In this sample, this clonotype turned up many times. The chain joins TRBV28 to TRBJ1-2, with a possible D match to TRBD1 (5 bases). Germline CDR1 is MDHEN and CDR2 is SYDVKM. V was pared by 3 bases and J by 7 bases, with 18 bases between. This CDR3 is 15 amino acids long. The CDR3 sequence: CASSFLVGTKSGYTF. DNA of the CDR3: TGTGCCAGCAGTTTCTTAGTTGGGACGAAGAGTGGCTACACCTTC.